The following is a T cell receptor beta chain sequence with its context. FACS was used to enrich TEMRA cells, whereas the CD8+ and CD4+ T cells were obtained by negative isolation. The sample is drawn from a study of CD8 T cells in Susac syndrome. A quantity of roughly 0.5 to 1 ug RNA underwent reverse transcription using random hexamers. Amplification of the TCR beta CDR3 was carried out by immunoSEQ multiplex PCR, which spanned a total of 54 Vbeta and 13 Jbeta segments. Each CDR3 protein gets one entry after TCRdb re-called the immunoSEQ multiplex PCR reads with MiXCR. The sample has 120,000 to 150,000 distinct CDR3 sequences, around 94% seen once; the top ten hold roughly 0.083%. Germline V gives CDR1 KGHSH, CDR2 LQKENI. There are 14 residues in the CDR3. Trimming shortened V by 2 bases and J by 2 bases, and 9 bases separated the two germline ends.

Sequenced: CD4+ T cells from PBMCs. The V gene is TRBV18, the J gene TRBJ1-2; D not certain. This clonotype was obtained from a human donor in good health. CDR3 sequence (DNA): TGTGCCAGCTCACCAGGGAGGGCAAACTATGGCTACACCTTC. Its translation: CASSPGRANYGYTF.